This TCR beta chain comes out of a study of CD8 T cells in ankylosing spondylitis (dated by TCRdb to about 2017). Context from the whole study: The study set out to find disease-linked TCR variants by profiling T cell receptor beta repertoires in ankylosing spondylitis patients and healthy donors. The full study cohort was made up of over 20 ankylosing spondylitis patients and 108 healthy donors. Peripheral blood was sampled, and synovial fluid was additionally collected from ankylosing spondylitis patients.

General study outcomes and caveats: Significant enrichment of the disease-linked clones was reported in matched synovial fluid samples from ankylosing spondylitis patients. Blood from ankylosing spondylitis patients appeared to be characterized by a TCR beta motif made up of fewer than ten highly homologous amino acid variants. A CD8+ phenotype was shown by the disease-linked clones, which were found at relatively low frequencies in peripheral blood. Some TCR beta motif variants had previously been reported in synovial fluid and blood of reactive arthritis patients, which suggested common disease-initiation mechanisms.

With regard to this clonotype: Its binding antigen is unknown. Within one base of it there is no much larger clone, and no base qualities were kept.

Instrument on record: Illumina HiSeq 2500. Quantitative 5'-RACE with molecular barcodes was the method used to prepare the TCR beta libraries. The published analysis was carried out like this. A new computational method based on a probabilistic model of VDJ rearrangement was used to identify disease-linked TCR variants. TCRdb reprocessing: public reads trimmed at Q25 with fastp, clones called with MiXCR, in-frame beta chains kept. Each record represents a unique CDR3 protein, reported with the most common genes and DNA among its rows. The V and J calls follow TCRdb's processing rather than the paper's. This sample gives a few hundred thousand distinct CDR3 sequences in total; under 25% of them show up just once. Roughly a sixth of the sample is in the top ten clones. The receptor was derived from a male donor with ankylosing spondylitis. The material sequenced was blood, either unsorted or a sorted T cell fraction (not recorded which).

The CDR3 amino acid sequence is: CASSLMSGQETQYF. The bases read TGTGCCAGCAGCCTGATGTCGGGCCAAGAGACCCAGTACTTC. The rearranged chain carries TRBV13 and TRBJ2-5, with an unclear D gene assignment. Trimming removed 5 bases from V and 1 base from J, leaving 11 bases between the germline ends. As encoded in the germline V gene (reference sequence), CDR1 is PRHDT while CDR2 is FYEKMQ. The CDR3 has 14 amino acids, counting the end cysteine and phenylalanine. The DNA shown is the 42-base CDR3, in frame from base 1.